Listed below are T cell receptor beta chains from one sample, sequenced in a study of blood T cells in healthy people across ages. TCRdb fed the 5' RACE reads into MiXCR, producing one record per CDR3 protein. Among about a million distinct CDR3 sequences, 51% were seen once, and the ten largest hold over 20%. Sequencing input: blood. These receptors originate from a woman aged 55 to 70 in good health. The CDR3 runs from the conserved cysteine through the conserved F or W. The order of the fields is V gene, D gene, clone size, J gene, CDR3 DNA, CDR3 protein. D genes are given only for firm matches. Part of the rows lack a size; the others show once, few, many or a class for expanded clones.

TRBV9	-	-	TRBJ2-1	TGTGCCAGCAGCGCCCAAGGGGATGAGCAGTTCTTC	CASSAQGDEQFF
TRBV20-1	-	-	TRBJ2-3	TGCAGTGCTAGTTCACCACGGGATACGCAGTATTTT	CSASSPRDTQYF
TRBV2	-	once	TRBJ2-5	TGTGCCAGCAGGGGGGGGCATCCGTACCAAGAGACCCAGTACTTC	CASRGGHPYQETQYF
TRBV10-3	TRBD1	-	TRBJ1-5	TGTGCCATCAGTGAGCTTGGGACAGGGAGATACAATCAGCCCCAGCATTTT	CAISELGTGRYNQPQHF
TRBV20-1	-	-	TRBJ2-2	TGCAGTGCTAGAGACGGGCGCACCGGGGAGCTGTTTTTT	CSARDGRTGELFF
TRBV6-6	-	few	TRBJ2-6	TGTGCCAGCAGTCAACGCCTTGAGGCCAACGTCCTGACTTTC	CASSQRLEANVLTF
TRBV2	-	-	TRBJ2-1	TGTGCCAGCAGTGAGGATCGGGCCGGATACAATGAGCAGTTCTTC	CASSEDRAGYNEQFF
TRBV12-3/TRBV12-4	-	-	TRBJ2-5	TGTGCCAGCAGTTCCTCCCTCCAACTGGAGACCCAGTACTTC	CASSSSLQLETQYF
TRBV9	TRBD1	-	TRBJ1-2	TGTGCCAGCAGCGAGCGGACAGGGAACTATGGCCACACCTTC	CASSERTGNYGHTF
TRBV20-1	TRBD1	-	TRBJ2-1	TGCAGTGCTAGCTACCCCACGACAGGGTTGAGGTGGAATGAGCAGTTCTTC	CSASYPTTGLRWNEQFF
TRBV12-3/TRBV12-4	-	-	TRBJ1-5	TGTGCCAGCCGAGGGTCGGGTCAGCCCCAGCATTTT	CASRGSGQPQHF
TRBV9	TRBD1	-	TRBJ1-2	TGTGCCAGCAGCGTAGTAGGGGGGACAGTCCAATACTATGGCTACACCTTC	CASSVVGGTVQYYGYTF
TRBV3-1	-	-	TRBJ2-5	TGTGCCAGCAGCCAAGATTCGTGGACCCAGTACTTC	CASSQDSWTQYF
TRBV2	-	-	TRBJ2-5	TGTGCCTCGAAACCGGGATTAGGGGAGCAGTACTTC	CASKPGLGEQYF
TRBV5-1	TRBD2	once	TRBJ2-3	TGCGCCAGCAGCTTGTTAATGTCTAGCGGAACAGATACGCAGTATTTT	CASSLLMSSGTDTQYF
TRBV20-1	TRBD1	-	TRBJ1-2	TGCAGTGCTAAGGCGCCCATCCGGGACAGGGCGGTTGGCTACACCTTC	CSAKAPIRDRAVGYTF
TRBV27	TRBD1	few	TRBJ2-3	TGTGCCAGCAGTTTAGACGGTCCCGGGACAGGGATAGATACGCAGTATTTT	CASSLDGPGTGIDTQYF
TRBV27	-	-	TRBJ1-2	TGTGCCAGCGGGGGTTTTGGGGCCATCGGGGATAACTATGGCTACACCTTC	CASGGFGAIGDNYGYTF
TRBV9	-	once	TRBJ2-7	TGTGCCAGCAGCGTAGCTGATTACGAGCAGTACTTC	CASSVADYEQYF
TRBV20-1	-	-	TRBJ2-1	TGCAGTGCTACCAAAGCCCTAGCGAGGGATGAGCAGTTCTTC	CSATKALARDEQFF
TRBV5-1	-	-	TRBJ2-7	TGCGCCAGCAGCCCAGCGGAGGCGGAGCAGTACTTC	CASSPAEAEQYF
TRBV6-2/TRBV6-3	-	-	TRBJ2-4	TGTGCCAGCAGTACTCGGGTAGGACTGGGGTACATTCAGTACTTC	CASSTRVGLGYIQYF
TRBV4-2	TRBD1	-	TRBJ1-2	TGTGCCAGCAGCGCCGGACTACAGGGGGCAAACTATGGCTACACCTTC	CASSAGLQGANYGYTF
TRBV12-3/TRBV12-4	TRBD2	-	TRBJ2-1	TGTGCCAGCAGGCTACTAGCGGGAGACTACAATGAGCAGTTCTTC	CASRLLAGDYNEQFF
TRBV7-2	-	-	TRBJ2-1	TGTGCCAGCAGTAAAAGATTGTCTAGTATCTACAATGAGCAGTTCTTC	CASSKRLSSIYNEQFF
TRBV6-8	TRBD1	-	TRBJ2-7	TGTGCCAGCAGTATCCGGGACAGGGCACCCTACGAGCAGTACTTC	CASSIRDRAPYEQYF
TRBV4-2	-	-	TRBJ2-7	TGTGCCAGCAGCCAAGATGGAGGGGGGGTGTGGGAGCAGTACTTC	CASSQDGGGVWEQYF
TRBV29-1	TRBD1	-	TRBJ2-5	TGCAGCGTAGAGGACAGGATAAGGGGGACCCAGTACTTC	CSVEDRIRGTQYF
TRBV30	-	many	TRBJ2-6	TGTGCCTGGATAGGGGGATCTGGGGCCAACGTCCTGACTTTC	CAWIGGSGANVLTF
TRBV7-2	-	many	TRBJ2-7	TGTGCCAGCAGTTTACAGGGCAGCTCCTACGAGCAGTACTTC	CASSLQGSSYEQYF
TRBV12-3/TRBV12-4	-	-	TRBJ2-3	TGTGCCAGCAGTTTAGGTAGCGCGAGCACAGATACGCAGTATTTT	CASSLGSASTDTQYF
TRBV18	TRBD1	-	TRBJ1-5	TGTGCCAGCTCAGGACAGGGGCTCTTCGGGACAAGGAGGGGCAATCAGCCCCAGCATTTT	CASSGQGLFGTRRGNQPQHF
TRBV9	TRBD1	-	TRBJ2-3	TGTGCCAGCAGCGGCGGGACAGGGCCCACAGATACGCAGTATTTT	CASSGGTGPTDTQYF
TRBV4-2	-	once	TRBJ2-2	TGTGCCAGCAGCAGCAAGCGGGACACCGGGGAGCTGTTTTTT	CASSSKRDTGELFF
TRBV7-2	TRBD1	-	TRBJ2-6	TGTGCCAGCAGCCAACAACAGGGAGCCACAGGGGTTGGGGCCAACGTCCTGACTTTC	CASSQQQGATGVGANVLTF
TRBV7-6	-	many	TRBJ1-5	TGTGCCAGCAGCTTAGGGGCAGGGGGCAATCAGCCCCAGCATTTT	CASSLGAGGNQPQHF
TRBV5-1	TRBD1	many	TRBJ2-3	TGCGCCAGCAGCCCGGGACAGACACGGGGAGATACGCAGTATTTT	CASSPGQTRGDTQYF
TRBV18	-	few	TRBJ2-4	TGTGCCAGCTCACCACCGGACGGGCTCAAAAACATTCAGTACTTC	CASSPPDGLKNIQYF